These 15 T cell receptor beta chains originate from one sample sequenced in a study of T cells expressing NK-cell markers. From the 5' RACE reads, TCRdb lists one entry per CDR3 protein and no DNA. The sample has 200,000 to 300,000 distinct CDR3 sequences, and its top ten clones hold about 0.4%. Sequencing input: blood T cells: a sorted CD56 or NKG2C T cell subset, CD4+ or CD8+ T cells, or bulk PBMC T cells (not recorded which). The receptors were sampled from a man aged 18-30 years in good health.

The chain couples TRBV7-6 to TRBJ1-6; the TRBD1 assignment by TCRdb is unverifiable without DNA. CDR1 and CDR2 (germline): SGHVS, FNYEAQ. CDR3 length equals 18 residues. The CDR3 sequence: CASSLEGQGASYNSPLHF.

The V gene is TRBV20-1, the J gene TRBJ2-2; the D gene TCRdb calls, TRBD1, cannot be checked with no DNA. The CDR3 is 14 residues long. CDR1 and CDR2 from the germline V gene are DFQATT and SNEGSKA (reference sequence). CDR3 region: CSARGGIDTGELFF.

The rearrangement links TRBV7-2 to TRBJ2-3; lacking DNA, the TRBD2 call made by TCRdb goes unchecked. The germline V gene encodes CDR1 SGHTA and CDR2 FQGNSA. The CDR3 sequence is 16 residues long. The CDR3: CASSLALRGEGDTQYF.

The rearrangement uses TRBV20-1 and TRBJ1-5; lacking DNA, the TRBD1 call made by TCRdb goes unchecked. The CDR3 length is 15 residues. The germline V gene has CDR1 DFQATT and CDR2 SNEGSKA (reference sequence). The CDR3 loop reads CSARDGDGRGQPQHF.

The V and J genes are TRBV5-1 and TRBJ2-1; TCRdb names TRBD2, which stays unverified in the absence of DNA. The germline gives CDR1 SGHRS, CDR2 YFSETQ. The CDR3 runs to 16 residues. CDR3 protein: CASSPLGLAGSWEQFF.

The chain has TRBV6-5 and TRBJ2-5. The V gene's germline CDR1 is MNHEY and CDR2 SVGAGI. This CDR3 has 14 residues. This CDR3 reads CASSYSGYEETQYF.

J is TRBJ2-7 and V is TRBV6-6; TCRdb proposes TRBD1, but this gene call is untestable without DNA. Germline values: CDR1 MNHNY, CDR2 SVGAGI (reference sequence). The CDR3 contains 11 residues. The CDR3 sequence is CASSPGQTLYF.

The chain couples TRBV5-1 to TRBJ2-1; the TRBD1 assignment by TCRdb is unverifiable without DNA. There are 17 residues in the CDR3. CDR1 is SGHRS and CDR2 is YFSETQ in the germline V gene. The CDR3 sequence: CASSLAGTGGSYNEQFF.

The CDR3 loop reads CSAILWTRTTVNYGYTF. The V call is TRBV20-1, the J call TRBJ1-2; TCRdb's D gene call, TRBD1, goes unchecked for lack of DNA. Germline V gives CDR1 DFQATT, CDR2 SNEGSKA (reference sequence). This CDR3 spans 17 amino acids.

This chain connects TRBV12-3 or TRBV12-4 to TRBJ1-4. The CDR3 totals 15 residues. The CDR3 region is CASSVQGRQGEKLFF.

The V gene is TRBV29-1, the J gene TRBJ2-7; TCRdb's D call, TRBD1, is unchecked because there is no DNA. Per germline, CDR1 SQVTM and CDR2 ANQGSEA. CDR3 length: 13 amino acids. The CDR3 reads CSVQGQGASEQYF.

CDR3 in amino acids: CASSFRHHSNQPQHF. The chain joins TRBV7-2 to TRBJ1-5. The V gene's germline CDR1 is SGHTA and CDR2 FQGNSA. CDR3 length equals 15 residues.

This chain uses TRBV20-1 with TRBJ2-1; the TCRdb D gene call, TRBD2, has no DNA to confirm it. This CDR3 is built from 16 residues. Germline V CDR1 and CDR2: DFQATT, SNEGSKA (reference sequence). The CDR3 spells CSARAPLAGAYNEQFF.

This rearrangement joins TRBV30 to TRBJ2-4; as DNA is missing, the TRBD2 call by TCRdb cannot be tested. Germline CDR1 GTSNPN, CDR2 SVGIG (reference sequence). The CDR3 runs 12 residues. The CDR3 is CAWNQGGDIQYF.

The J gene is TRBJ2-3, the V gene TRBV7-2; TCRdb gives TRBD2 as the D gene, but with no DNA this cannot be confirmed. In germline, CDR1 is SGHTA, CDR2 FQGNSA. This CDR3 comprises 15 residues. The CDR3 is CASTPGLPITDTQYF.